The present TCR beta chain was sequenced within a study of T cell repertoires in cytomegalovirus infection. The junction had 1 base not matched to a gene; V was cut back by 1 base and J by 6 bases. This CDR3 has 15 amino acids. Germline lookup yields CDR1 MNHEY and CDR2 SVGAGI. This clonotype turned up a few times. Its matching antigen is unknown. A single record per CDR3 protein comes from TCRdb applying MiXCR to the reads. The sample shows just under 500,000 distinct CDR3 sequences, around a third of them seen only once. The sequence came from a human donor in good health (CMV status not recorded). Some clones in this sample may be carry-over from other donors' samples. The input for sequencing was cultured PBMCs, taken from culture after CMV antigen stimulation. The chain is built from TRBV6-5 and TRBJ1-6; TRBD1 agrees at 9 bases. The CDR3 spells CASSYWGQGNSPLHF. CDR3 sequence (DNA): TGTGCCAGCAGTTACTGGGGACAGGGTAATTCACCCCTCCACTTT.